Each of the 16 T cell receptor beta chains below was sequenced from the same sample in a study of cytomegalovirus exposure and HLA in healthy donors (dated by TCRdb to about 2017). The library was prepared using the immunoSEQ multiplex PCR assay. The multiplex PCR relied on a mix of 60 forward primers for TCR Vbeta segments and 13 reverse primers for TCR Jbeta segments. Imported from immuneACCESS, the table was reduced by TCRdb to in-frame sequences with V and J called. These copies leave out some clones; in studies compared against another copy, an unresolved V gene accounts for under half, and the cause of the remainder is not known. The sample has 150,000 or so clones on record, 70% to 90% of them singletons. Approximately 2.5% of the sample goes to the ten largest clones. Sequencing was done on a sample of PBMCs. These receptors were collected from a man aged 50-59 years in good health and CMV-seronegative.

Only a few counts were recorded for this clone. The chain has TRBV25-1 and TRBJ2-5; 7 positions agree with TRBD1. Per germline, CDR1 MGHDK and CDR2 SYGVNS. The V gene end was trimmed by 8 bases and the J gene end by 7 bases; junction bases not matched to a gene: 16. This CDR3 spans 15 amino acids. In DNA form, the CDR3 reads TGTGCCAGCCGTGGACCGGGACAGCAGTCGGGGACCCAGTACTTC. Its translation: CASRGPGQQSGTQYF. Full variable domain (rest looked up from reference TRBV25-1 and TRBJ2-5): EADIYQTPRYLVIGTGKKITLECSQTMGHDKMYWYQQDPGMELHLIHYSYGVNSTEKGDLSSESTVSRIRTEHFPLTLESARPSHTSQYLCASRGPGQQSGTQYFGPGTRLLVL.

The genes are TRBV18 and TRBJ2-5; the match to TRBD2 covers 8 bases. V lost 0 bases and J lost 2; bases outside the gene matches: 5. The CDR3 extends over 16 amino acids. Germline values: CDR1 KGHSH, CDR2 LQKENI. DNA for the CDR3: TGTGCCAGCTCACCACCGGCGAGCGGGGGACAAGAGACCCAGTACTTC. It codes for CASSPPASGGQETQYF.

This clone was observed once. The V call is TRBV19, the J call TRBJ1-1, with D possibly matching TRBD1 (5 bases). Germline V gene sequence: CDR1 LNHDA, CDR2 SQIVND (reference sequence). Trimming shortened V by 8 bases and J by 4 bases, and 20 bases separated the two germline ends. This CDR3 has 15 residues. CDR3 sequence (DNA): TGTGCCAGTGCGGCCTCGGAGATCAGGGCCACTGAAGCTTTCTTT. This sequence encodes CASAASEIRATEAFF.

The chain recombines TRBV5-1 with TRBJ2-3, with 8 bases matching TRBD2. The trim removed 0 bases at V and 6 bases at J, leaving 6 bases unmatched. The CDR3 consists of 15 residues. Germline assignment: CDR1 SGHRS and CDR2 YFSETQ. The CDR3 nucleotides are TGCGCCAGCAGCTTGGGATTCCGGGGGGGGGATACGCAGTATTTT. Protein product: CASSLGFRGGDTQYF.

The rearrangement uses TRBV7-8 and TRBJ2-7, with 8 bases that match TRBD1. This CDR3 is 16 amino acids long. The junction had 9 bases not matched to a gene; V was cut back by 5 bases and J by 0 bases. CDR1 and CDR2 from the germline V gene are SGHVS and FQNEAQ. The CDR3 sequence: CASSLSRTGSSYEQYF. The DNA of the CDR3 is TGTGCCAGCAGCCTCTCCCGGACAGGGAGCTCCTACGAGCAGTACTTC.

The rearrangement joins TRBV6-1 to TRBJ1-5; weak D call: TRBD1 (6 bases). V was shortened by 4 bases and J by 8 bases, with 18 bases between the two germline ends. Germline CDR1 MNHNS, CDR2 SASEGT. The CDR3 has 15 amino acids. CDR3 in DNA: TGTGCCAGCAGTGGACTCGACAGGCTAAATGAGCCCCAGCATTTT. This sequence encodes CASSGLDRLNEPQHF.

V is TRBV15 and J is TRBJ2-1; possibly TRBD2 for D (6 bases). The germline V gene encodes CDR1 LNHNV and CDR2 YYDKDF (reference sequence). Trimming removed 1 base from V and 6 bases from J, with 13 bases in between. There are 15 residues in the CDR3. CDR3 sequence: CATSRAPGAINEQFF. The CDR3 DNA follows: TGTGCCACCAGCAGAGCCCCGGGAGCCATCAATGAGCAGTTCTTC.

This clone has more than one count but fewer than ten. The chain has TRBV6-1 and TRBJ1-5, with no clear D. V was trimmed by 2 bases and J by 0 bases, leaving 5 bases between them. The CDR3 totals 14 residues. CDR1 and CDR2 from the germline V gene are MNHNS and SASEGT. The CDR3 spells CASSENYSNQPQHF. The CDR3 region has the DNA TGTGCCAGCAGTGAAAACTATAGCAATCAGCCCCAGCATTTT.

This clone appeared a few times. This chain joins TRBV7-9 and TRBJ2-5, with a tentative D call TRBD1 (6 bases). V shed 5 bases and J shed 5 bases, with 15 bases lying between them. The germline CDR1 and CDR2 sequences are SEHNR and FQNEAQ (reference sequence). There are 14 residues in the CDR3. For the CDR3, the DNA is TGTGCCAGCAGCCCCACTACAGGGATGGAGACCCAGTACTTC. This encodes CASSPTTGMETQYF.

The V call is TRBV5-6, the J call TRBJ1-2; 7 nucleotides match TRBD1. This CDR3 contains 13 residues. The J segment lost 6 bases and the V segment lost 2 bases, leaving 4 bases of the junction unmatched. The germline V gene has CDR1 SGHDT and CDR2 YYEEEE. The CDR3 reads CASSFGTEDGYTF. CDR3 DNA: TGTGCCAGCAGCTTCGGGACAGAGGATGGCTACACCTTC. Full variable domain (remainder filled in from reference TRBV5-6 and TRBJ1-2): DAGVTQSPTHLIKTRGQQVTLRCSPKSGHDTVSWYQQALGQGPQFIFQYYEEEERQRGNFPDRFSGHQFPNYSSELNVNALLLGDSALYLCASSFGTEDGYTFGSGTRLTVV.

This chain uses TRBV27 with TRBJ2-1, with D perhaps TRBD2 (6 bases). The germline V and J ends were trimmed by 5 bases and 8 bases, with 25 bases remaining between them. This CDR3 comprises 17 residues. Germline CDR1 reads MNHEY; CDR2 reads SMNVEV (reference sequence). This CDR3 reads CASSPQPGTGSVDEQFF. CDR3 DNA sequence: TGTGCCAGCAGTCCTCAACCCGGGACTGGATCTGTGGATGAGCAGTTCTTC.

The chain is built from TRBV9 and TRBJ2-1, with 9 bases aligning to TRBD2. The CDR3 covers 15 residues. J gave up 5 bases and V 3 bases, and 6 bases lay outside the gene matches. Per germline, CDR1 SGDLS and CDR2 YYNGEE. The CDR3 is CASSELAGTHNEQFF. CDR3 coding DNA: TGTGCCAGCAGCGAGCTAGCGGGAACCCACAATGAGCAGTTCTTC.

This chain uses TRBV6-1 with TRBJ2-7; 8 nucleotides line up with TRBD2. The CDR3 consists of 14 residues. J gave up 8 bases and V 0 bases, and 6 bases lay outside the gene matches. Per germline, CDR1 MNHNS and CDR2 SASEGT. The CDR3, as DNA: TGTGCCAGCAGTGAAGCGGGTAGCGGGAACCAGCAGTACTTC. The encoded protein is CASSEAGSGNQQYF.

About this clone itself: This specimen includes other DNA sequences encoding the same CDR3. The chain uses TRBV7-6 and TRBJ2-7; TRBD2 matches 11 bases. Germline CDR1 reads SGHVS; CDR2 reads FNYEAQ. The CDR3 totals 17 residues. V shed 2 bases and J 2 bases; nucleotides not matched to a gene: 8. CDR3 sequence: CASSLTPGTSGPYEQYF. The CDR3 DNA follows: TGTGCCAGCAGCTTAACGCCCGGGACTAGCGGACCCTACGAGCAGTACTTC.

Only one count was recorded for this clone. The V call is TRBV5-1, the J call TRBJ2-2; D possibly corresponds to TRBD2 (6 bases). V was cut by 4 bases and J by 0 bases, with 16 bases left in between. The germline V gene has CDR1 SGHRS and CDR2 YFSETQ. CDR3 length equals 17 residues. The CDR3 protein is CASSPWGVVANTGELFF. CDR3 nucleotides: TGCGCCAGCAGCCCATGGGGGGTGGTAGCGAACACCGGGGAGCTGTTTTTT.

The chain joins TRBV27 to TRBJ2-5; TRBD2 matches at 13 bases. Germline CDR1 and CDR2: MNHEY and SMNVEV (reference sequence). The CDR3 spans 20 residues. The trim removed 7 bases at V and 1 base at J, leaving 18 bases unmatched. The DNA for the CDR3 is TGTGCCAGCAAACGCCGGAGTGGGACTAGCGGGGTTCCCGCCCAAGAGACCCAGTACTTC. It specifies CASKRRSGTSGVPAQETQYF.